This T cell receptor beta chain was sequenced during a study of T-cell reconstitution after alpha-beta-depleted transplantation in children. Study observations and caveats: Expanded clones from the graft, numbering several hundred, reportedly supplied alpha-beta T cells about two months after transplant. When one year had passed after transplant, most T-cell counts and diversity came from newly produced T cells.

Library preparation (for TCRbeta) was performed with unique molecular identifiers. From the PCR reads, TCRdb called clonotypes with MiXCR, one entry per CDR3 protein. This sample carries a few hundred thousand distinct CDR3 sequences, around 15% of them seen once, and the ten largest clones take around 30%. On this clonotype itself: Its cognate antigen is unknown.

The CDR3 contains 15 residues. Looked up from germline, CDR1 is LNHNV and CDR2 is YYDKDF (reference sequence). After removal of 3 bases from V and 5 bases from J, the junction contained 8 bases not matched to a gene. V is TRBV15 and J is TRBJ2-5; TRBD1 matches at 8 bases. The specimen was PBMCs, mostly from graft donor cells, collected 360 days after TCRalphabeta/CD19-depleted stem cell transplant. The receptor comes from a boy under two years old who had a stem cell transplant for Wiskott-Aldrich syndrome, so the T cells may come from the graft donor. CDR3 in amino acids: CATSRRQGALETQYF. The CDR3 DNA reads as TGTGCCACCAGCAGGAGGCAGGGGGCTTTGGAGACCCAGTACTTC.